This TCR beta chain stems from a study of T cells after yellow fever vaccination. This clonotype has ten or more counts. TCRdb re-derived calls from the 5' RACE reads in MiXCR, one entry per CDR3 protein. This table holds around 140,000 distinct CDR3 sequences, 7.7% found once. V was pared by 4 bases and J by 4 bases, with 8 bases of the junction left unmatched. Germline V gene sequence: CDR1 SGHRS, CDR2 YFSETQ. The CDR3 sequence is 16 residues long. The starting material was CD4+ T cells sorted from PBMCs, obtained 5 days after the yellow fever booster vaccination. The J gene is TRBJ2-5, the V gene TRBV5-1; 12 bases align to TRBD2. The origin of this receptor is a young man who received the YFV17D yellow fever vaccine. CDR3 nucleotide sequence: TGCGCCAGCAGCCTACCGACTAGCGGGAGTGTAGAGACCCAGTACTTC. Its protein is CASSLPTSGSVETQYF.